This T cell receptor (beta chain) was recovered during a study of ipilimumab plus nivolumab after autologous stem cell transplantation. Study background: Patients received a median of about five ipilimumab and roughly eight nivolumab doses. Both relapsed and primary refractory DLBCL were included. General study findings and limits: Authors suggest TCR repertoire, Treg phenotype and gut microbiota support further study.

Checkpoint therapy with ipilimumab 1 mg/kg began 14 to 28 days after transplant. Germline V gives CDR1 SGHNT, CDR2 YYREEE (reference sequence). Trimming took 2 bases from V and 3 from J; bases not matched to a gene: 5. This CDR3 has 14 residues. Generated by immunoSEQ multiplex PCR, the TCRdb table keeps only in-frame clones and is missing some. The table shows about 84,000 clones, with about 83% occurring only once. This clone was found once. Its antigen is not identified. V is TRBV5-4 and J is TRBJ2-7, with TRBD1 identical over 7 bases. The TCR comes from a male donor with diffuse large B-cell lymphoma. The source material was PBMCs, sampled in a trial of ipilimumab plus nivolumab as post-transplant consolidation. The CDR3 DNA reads TGTGCCAGCAGCTTCCCAGGGGGAGTCTACGAGCAGTACTTC. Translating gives CASSFPGGVYEQYF.